The clone carrying this TCR beta chain occurred once. The repertoire was sequenced with immunoSEQ multiplex PCR; TCRdb's copy has only in-frame clones and lacks some. Here the sample spans around 31,000 clones, around 91% being singletons. The data stem from a study of T cell changes during pregnancy in multiple sclerosis. V shed 6 bases, J shed 6 bases, and the junction held 11 bases outside the gene matches. Germline V gene sequence: CDR1 SGHAT, CDR2 FQNNGV. There are 14 residues in the CDR3. The sequencing here drew on CD4+ T cells from peripheral blood mononuclear cells, taken in the third trimester of pregnancy. The TCR was taken from a female donor in good health, enrolled as a control in a pregnancy study. The V gene is TRBV11-2, the J gene TRBJ2-7; 7 positions match TRBD2. CDR3 sequence: CASRTSGDFSEQYF. The CDR3 nucleotides read TGTGCCAGCAGAACCAGCGGGGACTTCTCCGAGCAGTACTTC.